This TCR beta chain stems from a study of blood T cell repertoires in COVID-19. Background on the study: The analysed material was cDNA or gDNA that came from T cells, B-cell-depleted T cells, or PBMCs.

In germline, CDR1 is LNHDA, CDR2 SQIVND (reference sequence). The J segment lost 2 bases and the V segment lost 4 bases, leaving 5 bases of the junction unmatched. The CDR3 is 15 amino acids. The study recruited people aged about 18 to 95 years across approximately 24 US areas. Grouping used clinical history reported by participants in a survey and questionnaire. In the original processing: Estimation of nucleated cell counts was performed using reference gene primer amplification. Method: immunoSEQ multiplex PCR; TCRdb's copy keeps in-frame clones and lacks some. V and J calls and clone size are copied from that table; D and trimming were computed from the DNA. The sample has 250,000 to 350,000 clones; around 90% are singletons.

The TCR originated in a young woman with acute COVID-19. The chain uses TRBV19 and TRBJ1-5, with 7 bases fitting TRBD1. Sequenced material: PBMCs or T cells enriched from blood (not recorded which). Here the CDR3 DNA reads TGTGCCAGTAGTACTACAGGGGAGGGCAATCAGCCCCAGCATTTT. Encoded protein: CASSTTGEGNQPQHF. Full variable domain (missing parts from reference TRBV19 and TRBJ1-5): DGGITQSPKYLFRKEGQNVTLSCEQNLNHDAMYWYRQDPGQGLRLIYYSQIVNDFQKGDIAEGYSVSREKKESFPLTVTSAQKNPTAFYLCASSTTGEGNQPQHFGDGTRLSIL.